The rows below give T cell receptor beta chains drawn from one sample of a study of vaccination and CD4 T cells after COVID-19. TCRdb fed the PCR reads into MiXCR, producing one record per CDR3 protein. This table has 9,500 or so distinct CDR3 sequences, about 35% appearing once. Their antigen targets remain unknown. The sample consisted of CD4+ T cells from blood, cultured in vitro. The receptors stem from a human donor in good health. The conserved cysteine and the conserved F or W are not part of the CDR3 here.

cdr3_aa,v_call
SAPQPRLAANYEQY,TRBV20-1
ASSLGGAFYEQY,TRBV7-2
AWSVPGNSPLH,TRBV30
ASTGQVNTEAF,TRBV2
ASSPWETGTDTQY,TRBV19
ASSGGSNQPQH,TRBV6-1
ASSNSRRIQETQY,TRBV21-1
ASSGNRVGETDTQY,TRBV21-1
ASSSLQGLTEAF,TRBV6-5
ASSMRSSSYNSPLH,TRBV6-1
ASSDWTGSYEQY,TRBV2
SARDPARGIYGYT,TRBV20-1
ASSRGPTGQF,TRBV28
ASRMDRAPYEQY,TRBV6-1
ASRNQGRTEAF,TRBV19
ASIVTGGTEAF,TRBV19
AISPSGFTDTQY,TRBV10-3